This T cell receptor (beta chain) was retrieved from a study of T cells in Graves' hyperthyroidism and ophthalmopathy. Researchers amplified the TCR beta CDR3 regions from RNA transcripts. With the HTBI primer set, the TCR CDR3 went through a first round of RT-PCR. TCRdb called the multiplex PCR reads again in MiXCR, with one record for every CDR3 protein. The sample contains roughly 500,000 distinct CDR3 sequences, 46% of which appear only once. The table lists this clonotype with many counts. CDR3 length: 13 amino acids. Germline V gives CDR1 MDHEN, CDR2 SYDVKM. V shed 5 bases and J shed 8 bases, with 15 bases lying between them.

The receptor was isolated from an adult woman with Graves' disease, either hyperthyroidism or ophthalmopathy (not recorded which). The genes are TRBV28 and TRBJ1-2; no clear D gene. Material for sequencing was peripheral blood or thyroid tissue (not recorded which). CDR3 protein: CASSPQLQRGYTF. The DNA of the CDR3 is TGTGCCAGCAGTCCCCAGTTACAACGAGGCTACACCTTC.